The clone carrying this TCR beta chain was seen only a few times. No antigen is known for it. This record comes from a study of molecular identifiers for immune sequencing clone quantification. Study results and caveats: Clonotypes topping 20 RNA copies carried over 97% of effector molecules but under 1% of naive ones. Spiked Jurkat TCR RNA equivalent to one cell reportedly surfaced among 900,000 to 1,000,000 naive cells.

From the PCR reads, TCRdb called clonotypes with MiXCR, one entry per CDR3 protein. The sample has 490,000 or so distinct CDR3 sequences, around a fifth seen once. V lost 2 bases to trimming and J lost 2 bases; unmatched junction nucleotides: 2. Germline V gene data show CDR1 as LGHDT and CDR2 as YNNKEL (reference sequence). CDR3 length equals 14 residues. The clonotype was recovered from a human donor in good health. Some libraries in this study had Jurkat cell RNA spiked in. Sequencing used naive CD8+ T cells from blood, with Jurkat cell RNA spiked in. Regarding subset: FACS-sorted CD8+CD4-CCR7+CD45RA+ naive T cells. This rearrangement joins TRBV3-1 to TRBJ2-7; 8 bases are shared with TRBD1. The CDR3: CASSQRDRPYEQYF. CDR3 DNA sequence: TGTGCCAGCAGCCAAAGGGACAGGCCCTACGAGCAGTACTTC.